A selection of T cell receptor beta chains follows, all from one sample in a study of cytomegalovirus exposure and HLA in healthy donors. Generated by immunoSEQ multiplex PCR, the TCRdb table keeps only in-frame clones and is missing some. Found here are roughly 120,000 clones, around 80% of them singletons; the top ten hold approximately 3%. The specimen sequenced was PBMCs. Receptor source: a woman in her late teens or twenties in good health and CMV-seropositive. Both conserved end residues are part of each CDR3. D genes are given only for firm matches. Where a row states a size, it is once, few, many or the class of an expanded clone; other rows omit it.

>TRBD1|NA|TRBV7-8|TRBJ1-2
CASSLGTAFNYGYTF
TGTGCCAGCAGCCTTGGGACAGCCTTTAACTATGGCTACACCTTC
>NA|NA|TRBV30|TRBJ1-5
CAWSRPGVSNQPQHF
TGTGCCTGGAGCCGCCCGGGGGTAAGCAATCAGCCCCAGCATTTT
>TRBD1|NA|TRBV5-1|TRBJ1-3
CASSLGGIGNTIYF
TGCGCCAGCAGCTTAGGGGGCATTGGAAACACCATATATTTT
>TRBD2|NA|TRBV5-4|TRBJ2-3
CASSSKSSGRVTDTQYF
TGTGCCAGCAGCTCAAAATCTAGCGGGAGGGTCACAGATACGCAGTATTTT
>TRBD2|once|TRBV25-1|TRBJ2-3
CASSESWGGTQYF
TGTGCCAGCAGTGAATCTTGGGGGGGGACGCAGTATTTT
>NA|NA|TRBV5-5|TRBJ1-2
CASSLARGWGDGYTF
TGTGCCAGCAGCTTGGCGCGGGGCTGGGGGGATGGCTACACCTTC
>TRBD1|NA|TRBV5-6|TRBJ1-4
CASSAAGTEQKGFF
TGTGCCAGCAGCGCAGCCGGGACAGAGCAAAAAGGGTTTTTT
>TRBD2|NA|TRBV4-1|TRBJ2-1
CASSQESAGVYNEQFF
TGCGCCAGCAGCCAAGAATCAGCGGGAGTGTACAATGAGCAGTTCTTC
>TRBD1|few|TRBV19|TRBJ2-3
CASSSPGTGSRTDTQYF
TGTGCCAGTAGTTCTCCAGGGACAGGGAGTCGCACAGATACGCAGTATTTT
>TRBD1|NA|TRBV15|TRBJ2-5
CATSRPKYRGHETQYF
TGTGCCACCAGCAGACCCAAATACAGGGGGCATGAGACCCAGTACTTC
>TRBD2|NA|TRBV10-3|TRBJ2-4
CAIRRSGRNIQYF
TGTGCCATCAGACGTAGCGGGAGGAACATTCAGTACTTC
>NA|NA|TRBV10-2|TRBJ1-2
CASSTRAASYGYTF
TGCGCCAGCAGCACTAGGGCAGCCTCCTATGGCTACACCTTC
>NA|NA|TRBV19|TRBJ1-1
CASSIGSLNTEAFF
TGTGCCAGTAGTATAGGCAGTTTGAACACTGAAGCTTTCTTT
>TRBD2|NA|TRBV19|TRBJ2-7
CASSMDDSTSGRSPYEQYF
TGTGCCAGTAGTATGGACGATTCCACTAGCGGGAGGAGTCCCTACGAGCAGTACTTC
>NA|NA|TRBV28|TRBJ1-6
CASSPIDRWNSPLHF
TGTGCCAGCAGCCCCATTGACAGGTGGAATTCACCCCTCCACTTT
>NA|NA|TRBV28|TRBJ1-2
CASSLRRAYGYTF
TGTGCCAGCAGTTTACGCAGGGCTTATGGCTACACCTTC
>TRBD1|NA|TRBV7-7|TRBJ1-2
CASSPPGQADYYGYTF
TGTGCTAGCAGCCCACCAGGACAGGCTGATTACTATGGCTACACCTTC